Below, 23 T cell receptor beta chains from the same sample are listed, as sequenced in a study of human thymus T cells. Generated by immunoSEQ multiplex PCR, the TCRdb table keeps only in-frame clones and is missing some. Of 75,000 to 90,000 clones listed, 90% to 97% were seen once; the top ten hold 0.031%. During corrective heart surgery, resections were taken, and the thymus tissue came from them. Specimen: thymus tissue. The source of these receptors is a boy younger than two with a congenital heart defect but otherwise immunologically healthy.

J is TRBJ2-1 and V is TRBV4-1; TRBD2 is a possible D gene (6 bases). The CDR3 sequence is 15 residues long. Germline loops: CDR1 MGHRA, CDR2 YSYEKL. Trimming took off 0 bases at V and 6 bases at J, with 12 bases between the two ends. The DNA for the CDR3 is TGCGCCAGCAGCCAAGATCGGGGTAGCGGCAATGAGCAGTTCTTC. Protein sequence: CASSQDRGSGNEQFF.

This clone was recorded only once. The V gene is TRBV2, the J gene TRBJ2-3, with D tentatively TRBD1 or TRBD2 (6 bases each). The V end lost 4 bases, the J end lost 6 bases, and 20 bases lay between the germline ends. This CDR3 contains 16 residues. Germline V gene data show CDR1 as SNHLY and CDR2 as FYNNEI. CDR3 region: CASSGASVRGVDTQYF. Here the CDR3 DNA reads TGTGCCAGCAGTGGGGCGTCAGTAAGGGGGGTGGATACGCAGTATTTT. Variable domain in full (rest from reference TRBV2 and TRBJ2-3): EPEVTQTPSHQVTQMGQEVILRCVPISNHLYFYWYRQILGQKVEFLVSFYNNEISEKSEIFDDQFSVERPDGSNFTLKIRSTKLEDSAMYFCASSGASVRGVDTQYFGPGTRLTVL.

The CDR3: CASSSIGGHQETQYF. The CDR3 DNA reads TGTGCCAGCAGCAGCATAGGGGGCCATCAAGAGACCCAGTACTTC. The chain recombines TRBV21-1 with TRBJ2-5; the table's D call of TRBD1 was not tested on the DNA. TRBV21-1 is tagged as a pseudogene. This CDR3 has 15 residues.

This chain links TRBV6-5 with TRBJ2-7; 9 bases are shared with TRBD1. V lost 6 bases, J lost 3 bases, and 9 bases stayed unmatched. The CDR3 loop spans 15 amino acids. CDR1 and CDR2 (germline): MNHEY, SVGAGI. The CDR3 DNA is TGTGCCAGCAGCCACACCGGGACAGGGAGCTACGAGCAGTACTTC. Translated: CASSHTGTGSYEQYF.

The rearrangement joins TRBV6-1 to TRBJ1-2; 8 positions match TRBD1. From germline, CDR1 is MNHNS and CDR2 SASEGT. V shed 4 bases and J 4 bases; nucleotides not matched to a gene: 5. This CDR3 comprises 14 residues. CDR3 bases: TGTGCCAGCAGTGGAAGGACAGGGACCTATGGCTACACCTTC. Its translation: CASSGRTGTYGYTF.

This chain connects TRBV10-3 to TRBJ2-7; a possible D gene is TRBD1 (6 bases). V lost 6 bases, J lost 4 bases, and 16 bases lay in between. The CDR3 is 14 amino acids. In germline, CDR1 is ENHRY, CDR2 SYGVKD. The CDR3: CAISAGQQGYEQYF. In nucleotides, the CDR3 is TGTGCCATCAGCGCAGGGCAGCAGGGGTACGAGCAGTACTTC.

V and J are TRBV7-2 and TRBJ1-2; no definite D call. V dropped 0 bases and J dropped 5 bases, with 13 bases sitting between them. This CDR3 is built from 15 residues. The germline V gene has CDR1 SGHTA and CDR2 FQGNSA. The CDR3, as DNA: TGTGCCAGCAGCTTAGCGACTGGACCGGGGTATGGCTACACCTTC. Translated, it gives CASSLATGPGYGYTF.

The chain employs TRBV27 and TRBJ2-1, with D perhaps matching TRBD2 (6 bases). V was clipped by 3 bases and J by 5 bases, with 14 bases between them. CDR1 and CDR2 from the germline V gene are MNHEY and SMNVEV (reference sequence). This CDR3 has 15 residues. The CDR3 region is CASSFLSGLHNEQFF. The CDR3 DNA reads TGTGCCAGCAGTTTCCTAAGCGGACTACACAATGAGCAGTTCTTC.

This rearrangement joins TRBV19 to TRBJ2-6; 7 bases map to TRBD2. Germline V gene data show CDR1 as LNHDA and CDR2 as SQIVND (reference sequence). The CDR3 extends over 17 amino acids. The V and J ends lost 7 bases and 0 bases, in that order; junction bases with no gene match: 9. CDR3 protein: CASTRAGIFSGANVLTF. In nucleotides, the CDR3 is TGTGCCAGTACAAGAGCGGGGATTTTCTCTGGGGCCAACGTCCTGACTTTC.

The chain employs TRBV5-1 and TRBJ2-1; D not certain. This CDR3 comprises 14 residues. Germline V CDR1 and CDR2: SGHRS, YFSETQ. Trimming took 4 bases from V and 6 from J, leaving 14 bases between them. The DNA for the CDR3 is TGCGCCAGCAGCCCCCAGCTGGCAGTCAATGAGCAGTTCTTC. Its translation is CASSPQLAVNEQFF.

This chain joins TRBV9 and TRBJ2-2; 10 nucleotides match TRBD1. V shed 0 bases and J 3 bases; nucleotides not matched to a gene: 14. CDR1 SGDLS and CDR2 YYNGEE come from the germline V gene. The CDR3 is made up of 20 amino acids. The CDR3 nucleotides are TGTGCCAGCAGCGTAGTATCCCCGACAGGGGGCAGGGTAGACACCGGGGAGCTGTTTTTT. The encoded protein is CASSVVSPTGGRVDTGELFF.

The rearrangement joins TRBV19 to TRBJ2-1, with 9 bases identical to TRBD2. Germline V CDR1 and CDR2: LNHDA, SQIVND (reference sequence). The CDR3 has 15 amino acids. J gave up 4 bases and V 1 base, and 2 bases lay outside the gene matches. The CDR3 sequence: CASSIGTSVYNEQFF. The CDR3 bases are TGTGCCAGTAGTATAGGGACTAGCGTGTACAATGAGCAGTTCTTC.

The chain employs TRBV20-1 and TRBJ1-1, with a possible D match to TRBD1 (6 bases). The V gene lost 4 bases and the J gene lost 10 bases, with 13 bases spanning the gap. CDR1 and CDR2 (germline): DFQATT, SNEGSKA (reference sequence). This CDR3 has 11 residues. CDR3 in amino acids: CSANRDKGAFF. As DNA, the CDR3 is TGCAGTGCTAACAGGGATAAGGGAGCTTTCTTT.

The chain carries TRBV11-2 and TRBJ1-2, with D possibly matching TRBD1 (5 bases). This CDR3 spans 18 amino acids. CDR1 is SGHAT and CDR2 is FQNNGV in the germline V gene. Trimming stripped 1 base from V and 0 bases from J, with 18 bases between. This chain's CDR3 is CASSLGSPDRRTNYGYTF. The DNA for the CDR3 is TGTGCCAGCAGCTTAGGTTCCCCAGACAGAAGAACTAACTATGGCTACACCTTC.

The V call is TRBV29-1, the J call TRBJ1-2; D not certain. The CDR3 length is 12 residues. Germline V gene sequence: CDR1 SQVTM, CDR2 ANQGSEA. V was clipped by 2 bases and J by 4 bases, with 8 bases between them. CDR3 region: CSVEKAVYGYTF. CDR3 sequence (DNA): TGCAGCGTTGAAAAAGCAGTCTATGGCTACACCTTC.

The rearrangement uses TRBV5-1 and TRBJ2-7; TRBD1 matches 10 bases. CDR3 length equals 14 residues. The germline CDR1 and CDR2 sequences are SGHRS and YFSETQ. The V segment lost 4 bases and the J segment 2 bases; nucleotides outside the gene matches: 3. This chain's CDR3 is CASSGGTGAYEQYF. The CDR3 bases are TGCGCCAGCAGCGGCGGGACAGGGGCCTACGAGCAGTACTTC.

This clone has only one observation. The chain couples TRBV27 to TRBJ2-7; unclear D gene. Trimming removed 9 bases at V and 0 bases at J, with 15 bases between. This CDR3 has 14 residues. Germline V gene lookup returns CDR1 MNHEY and CDR2 SMNVEV (reference sequence). This chain's CDR3 is CASKFMGFSYEQYF. CDR3 DNA: TGTGCCAGTAAGTTTATGGGTTTCTCCTACGAGCAGTACTTC.

The rearrangement links TRBV4-1 to TRBJ2-2, with D maybe TRBD1 (6 bases). V was pared by 6 bases and J by 1 base, with 9 bases between. From germline, CDR1 is MGHRA and CDR2 YSYEKL. The CDR3 runs to 14 residues. CDR3 sequence: CASRLRGNTGELFF. The CDR3 DNA reads TGCGCCAGCAGACTCAGGGGGAACACCGGGGAGCTGTTTTTT.

The chain has TRBV5-8 and TRBJ1-2; D is uncertain. The germline V and J ends were trimmed by 2 bases and 1 base, with 12 bases remaining between them. In germline, CDR1 is SGHTS, CDR2 YDEGEE. The CDR3 contains 15 residues. The CDR3 loop is CASSLRTRDNYGYTF. DNA of the CDR3: TGTGCCAGCAGCTTAAGGACGCGGGATAACTATGGCTACACCTTC.

The chain uses TRBV27 and TRBJ2-3; 13 positions agree with TRBD2. Germline trimming cut 1 base from V and 4 bases from J; bases unmatched to any gene: 20. The CDR3 length is 22 residues. CDR1 MNHEY and CDR2 SMNVEV come from the germline V gene (reference sequence). CDR3 bases: TGTGCCAGCAGTTTATTTGGACCTGGACTAGCGGGAGCGGAACAACAGGCAGATACGCAGTATTTT. Its translation is CASSLFGPGLAGAEQQADTQYF.

CDR3 nucleotide sequence: TGTGCCAGTAGTACTGGGACTAGCGGGAGGGCTGGCGGGGAGCTGTTTTTT. Its translation is CASSTGTSGRAGGELFF. This chain connects TRBV19 to TRBJ2-2; 16 positions agree with TRBD2. Germline CDR1 is LNHDA and CDR2 is SQIVND (reference sequence). The CDR3 extends over 17 amino acids. The V gene end was trimmed by 4 bases and the J gene end by 7 bases; junction bases not matched to a gene: 6.

As regards this clone: This is likely a read error, given that the CDR3 carries no conserved phenylalanine or tryptophan at its end. No DNA is shown, since the ends of the CDR3 on it are uncertain; the CDR3 is the one TCRdb lists. This chain connects TRBV7-9 to TRBJ1-1; TRBD1, as called in the table, went unchecked against the DNA. The CDR3 is 12 residues long, ends included. The V gene's germline CDR1 is SEHNR and CDR2 FQNEAQ (reference sequence). The CDR3 sequence: CASSLASRDTGI.

V is TRBV10-3 and J is TRBJ1-1; TRBD1 agrees at 8 bases. This CDR3 comprises 16 residues. Germline assignment: CDR1 ENHRY and CDR2 SYGVKD. Trimming removed 6 bases from V and 3 bases from J; junction bases left unmatched: 12. CDR3 residues: CAISRVARQGHTEAFF. The CDR3 DNA reads TGTGCCATCAGCCGAGTCGCCAGACAGGGGCACACTGAAGCTTTCTTT.